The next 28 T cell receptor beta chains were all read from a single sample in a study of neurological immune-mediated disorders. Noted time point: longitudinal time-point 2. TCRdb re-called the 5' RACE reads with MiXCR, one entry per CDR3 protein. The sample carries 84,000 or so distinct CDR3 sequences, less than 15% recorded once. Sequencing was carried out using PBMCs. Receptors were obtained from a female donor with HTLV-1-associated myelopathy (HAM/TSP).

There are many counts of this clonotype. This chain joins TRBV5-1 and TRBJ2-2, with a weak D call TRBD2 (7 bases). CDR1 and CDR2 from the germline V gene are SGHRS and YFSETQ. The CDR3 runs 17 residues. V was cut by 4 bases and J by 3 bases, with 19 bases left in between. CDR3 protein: CASSPLPGGVDTGELFF. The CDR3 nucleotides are TGCGCCAGCAGCCCCCTGCCGGGGGGCGTCGACACCGGGGAGCTGTTTTTT. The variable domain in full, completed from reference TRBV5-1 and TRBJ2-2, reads KAGVTQTPRYLIKTRGQQVTLSCSPISGHRSVSWYQQTPGQGLQFLFEYFSETQRNKGNFPGRFSGRQFSNSRSEMNVSTLELGDSALYLCASSPLPGGVDTGELFFGEGSRLTVL.

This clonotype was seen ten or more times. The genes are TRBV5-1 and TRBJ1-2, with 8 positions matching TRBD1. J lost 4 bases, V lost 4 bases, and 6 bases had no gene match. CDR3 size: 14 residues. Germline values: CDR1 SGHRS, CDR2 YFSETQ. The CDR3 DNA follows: TGCGCCAGCAGCCCCCGGACAGGGTCCTATGGCTACACCTTC. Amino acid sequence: CASSPRTGSYGYTF.

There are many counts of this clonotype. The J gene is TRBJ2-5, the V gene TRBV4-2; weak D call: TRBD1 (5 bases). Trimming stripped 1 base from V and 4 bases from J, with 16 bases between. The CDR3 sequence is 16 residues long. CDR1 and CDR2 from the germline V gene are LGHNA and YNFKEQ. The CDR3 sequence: CASSQGVGAEGETQYF. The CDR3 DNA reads TGTGCCAGCAGCCAAGGGGTAGGGGCGGAAGGAGAGACCCAGTACTTC.

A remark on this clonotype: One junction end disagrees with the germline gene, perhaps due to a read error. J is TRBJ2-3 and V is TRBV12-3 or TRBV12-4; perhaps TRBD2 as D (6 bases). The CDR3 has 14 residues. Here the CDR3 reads CSSSLRGSTDTQYF. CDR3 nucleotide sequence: TGTTCCAGTAGTTTACGGGGGAGCACAGATACGCAGTATTTT.

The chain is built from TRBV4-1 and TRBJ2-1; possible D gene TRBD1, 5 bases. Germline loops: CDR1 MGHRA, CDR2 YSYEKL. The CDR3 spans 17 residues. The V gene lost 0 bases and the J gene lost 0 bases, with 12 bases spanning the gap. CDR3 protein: CASSQEPGHLSYNEQFF. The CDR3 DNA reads TGCGCCAGCAGCCAAGAGCCAGGGCACCTCTCCTACAATGAGCAGTTCTTC.

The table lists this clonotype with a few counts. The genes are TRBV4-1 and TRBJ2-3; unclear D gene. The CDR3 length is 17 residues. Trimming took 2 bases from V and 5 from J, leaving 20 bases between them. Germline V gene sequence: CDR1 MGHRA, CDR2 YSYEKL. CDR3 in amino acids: CASSQKGPGVYEDTQYF. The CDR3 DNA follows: TGCGCCAGCAGCCAAAAGGGTCCTGGGGTGTATGAAGATACGCAGTATTTT.

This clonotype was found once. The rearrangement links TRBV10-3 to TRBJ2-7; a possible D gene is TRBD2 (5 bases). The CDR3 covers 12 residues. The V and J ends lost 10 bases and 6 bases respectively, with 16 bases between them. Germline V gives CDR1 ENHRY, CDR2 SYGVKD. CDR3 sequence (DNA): TGTGCCACCCAAGGTTCGGGGTCCGAGCAGTACTTC. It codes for CATQGSGSEQYF.

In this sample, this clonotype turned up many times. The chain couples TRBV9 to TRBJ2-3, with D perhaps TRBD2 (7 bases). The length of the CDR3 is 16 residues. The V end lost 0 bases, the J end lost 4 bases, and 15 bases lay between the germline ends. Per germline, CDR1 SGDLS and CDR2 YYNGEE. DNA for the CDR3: TGTGCCAGCAGCGTAGGTCGGGGGGCGGGGTCAGATACGCAGTATTTT. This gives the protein CASSVGRGAGSDTQYF. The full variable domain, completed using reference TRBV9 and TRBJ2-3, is DSGVTQTPKHLITATGQRVTLRCSPRSGDLSVYWYQQSLDQGLQFLIQYYNGEERAKGNILERFSAQQFPDLHSELNLSSLELGDSALYFCASSVGRGAGSDTQYFGPGTRLTVL.

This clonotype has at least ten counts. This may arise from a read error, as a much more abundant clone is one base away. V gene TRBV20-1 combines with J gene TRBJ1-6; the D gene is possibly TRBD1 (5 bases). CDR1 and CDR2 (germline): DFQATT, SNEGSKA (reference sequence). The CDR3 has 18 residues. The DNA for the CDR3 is TGCGGTGCTAGAGAGCGTTACATGAGGACATCCTATAATTCACCCCTCCACTTT. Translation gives CGARERYMRTSYNSPLHF.

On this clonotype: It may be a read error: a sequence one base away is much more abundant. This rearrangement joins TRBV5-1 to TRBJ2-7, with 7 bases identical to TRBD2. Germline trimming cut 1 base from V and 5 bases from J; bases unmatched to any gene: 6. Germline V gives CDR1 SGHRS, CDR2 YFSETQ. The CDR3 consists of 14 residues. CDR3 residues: CASSLLAVAHEQYF. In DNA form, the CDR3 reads TGCGCCAGCAGCTTGCTAGCGGTGGCCCACGAGCAGTACTTC.

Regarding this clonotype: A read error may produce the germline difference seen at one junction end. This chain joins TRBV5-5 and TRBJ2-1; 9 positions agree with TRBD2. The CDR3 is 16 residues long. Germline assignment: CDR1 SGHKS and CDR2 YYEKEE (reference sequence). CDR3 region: CANSEGRGGSYNEQFF. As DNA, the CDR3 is TGTGCCAACAGCGAAGGGCGGGGGGGGTCCTACAATGAGCAGTTCTTC. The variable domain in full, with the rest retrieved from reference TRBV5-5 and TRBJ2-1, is DAGVTQSPTHLIKTRGQQVTLRCSPISGHKSVSWYQQVLGQGPQFIFQYYEKEERGRGNFPDRFSARQFPNYSSELNVNALLLGDSALYLCANSEGRGGSYNEQFFGPGTRLTVL.

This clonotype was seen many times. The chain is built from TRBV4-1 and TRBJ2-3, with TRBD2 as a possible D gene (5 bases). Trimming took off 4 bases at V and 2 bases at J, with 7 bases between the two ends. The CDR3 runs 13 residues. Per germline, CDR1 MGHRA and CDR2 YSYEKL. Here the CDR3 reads CASSPGFTDTQYF. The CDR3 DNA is TGCGCCAGCAGCCCGGGGTTCACAGATACGCAGTATTTT.

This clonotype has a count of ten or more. CDR3 region: CSARDKGTYEQYF. The CDR3 DNA reads TGCAGTGCTAGAGATAAGGGAACCTACGAGCAGTACTTC. This chain joins TRBV20-1 and TRBJ2-7; no clear D gene. V lost 0 bases to trimming and J lost 2 bases, with 8 bases between them. Germline CDR1 is DFQATT and CDR2 is SNEGSKA (reference sequence). The CDR3 totals 13 residues.

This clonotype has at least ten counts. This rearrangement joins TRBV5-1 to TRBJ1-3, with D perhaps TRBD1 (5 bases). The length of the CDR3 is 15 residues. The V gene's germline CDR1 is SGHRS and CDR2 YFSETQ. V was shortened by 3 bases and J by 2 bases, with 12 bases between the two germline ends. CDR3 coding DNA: TGCGCCAGCAGCTCCGATTCGGGGCCTGGAAACACCATATATTTT. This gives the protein CASSSDSGPGNTIYF.

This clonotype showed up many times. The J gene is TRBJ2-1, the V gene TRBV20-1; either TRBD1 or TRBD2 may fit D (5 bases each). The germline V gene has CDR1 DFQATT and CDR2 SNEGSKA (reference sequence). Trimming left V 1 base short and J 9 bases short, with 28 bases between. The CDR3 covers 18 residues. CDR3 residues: CSARGGLGVPEGTGEQFF. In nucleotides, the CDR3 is TGCAGTGCTAGAGGTGGGCTGGGTGTACCTGAGGGGACGGGTGAGCAGTTCTTC.

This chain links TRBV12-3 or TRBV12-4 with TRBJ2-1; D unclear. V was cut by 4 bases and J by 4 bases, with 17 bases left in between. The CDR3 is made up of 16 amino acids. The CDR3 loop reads CASSCVALGWYNEQFF. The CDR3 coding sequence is TGTGCCAGCAGTTGCGTCGCTCTTGGCTGGTACAATGAGCAGTTCTTC.

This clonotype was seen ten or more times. This CDR3 reads CASSLNGGALDTQYF. CDR3 bases: TGTGCCAGCAGTTTAAACGGGGGGGCCTTGGATACGCAGTATTTT. The chain recombines TRBV28 with TRBJ2-3, with 8 bases lining up with TRBD2. V trimming: 2 bases; J trimming: 6 bases; junction bases outside the gene matches: 7. CDR1 is MDHEN and CDR2 is SYDVKM in the germline V gene. The CDR3 totals 15 residues.

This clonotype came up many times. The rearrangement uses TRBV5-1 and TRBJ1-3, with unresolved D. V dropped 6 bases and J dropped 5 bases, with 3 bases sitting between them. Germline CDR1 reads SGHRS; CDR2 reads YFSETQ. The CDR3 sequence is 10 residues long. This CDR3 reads CASKRNTIYF. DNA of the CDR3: TGCGCCAGCAAAAGAAACACCATATATTTT.

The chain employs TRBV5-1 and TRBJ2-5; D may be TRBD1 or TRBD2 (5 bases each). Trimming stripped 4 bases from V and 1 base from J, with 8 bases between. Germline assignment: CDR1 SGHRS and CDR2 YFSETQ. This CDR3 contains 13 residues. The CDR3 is CASSTGAQETQYF. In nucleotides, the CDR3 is TGCGCCAGCAGCACCGGGGCCCAAGAGACCCAGTACTTC.

CDR3 nucleotides: TGTGCCAGCAGTTACCCCCCCAGAGGGGGACCACAGTCACCCCTCCACTTT. This gives the protein CASSYPPRGGPQSPLHF. The chain couples TRBV6-5 to TRBJ1-6, with TRBD1 as a possible D gene (6 bases). V lost 2 bases, J lost 10 bases, and 21 bases lay in between. Per the germline V gene, CDR1 is MNHEY and CDR2 is SVGAGI. The CDR3 spans 17 residues.

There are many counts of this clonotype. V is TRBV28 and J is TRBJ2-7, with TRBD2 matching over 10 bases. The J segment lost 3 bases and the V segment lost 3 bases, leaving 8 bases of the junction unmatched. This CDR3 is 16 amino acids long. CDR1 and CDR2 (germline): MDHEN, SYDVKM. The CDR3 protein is CASSLRPASGGYEQYF. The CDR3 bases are TGTGCCAGCAGTTTGCGTCCGGCTAGCGGGGGCTACGAGCAGTACTTC.

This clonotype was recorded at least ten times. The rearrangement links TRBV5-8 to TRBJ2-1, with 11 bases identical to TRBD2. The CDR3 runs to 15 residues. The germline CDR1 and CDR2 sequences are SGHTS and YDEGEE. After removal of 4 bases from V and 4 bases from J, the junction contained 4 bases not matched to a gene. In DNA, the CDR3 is TGTGCCAGCAGCCCCGGGACTAGCGGTTACAATGAGCAGTTCTTC. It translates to CASSPGTSGYNEQFF. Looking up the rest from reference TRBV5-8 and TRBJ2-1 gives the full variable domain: EAGVTQSPTHLIKTRGQQATLRCSPISGHTSVYWYQQALGLGLQFLLWYDEGEERNRGNFPPRFSGRQFPNYSSELNVNALELEDSALYLCASSPGTSGYNEQFFGPGTRLTVL.

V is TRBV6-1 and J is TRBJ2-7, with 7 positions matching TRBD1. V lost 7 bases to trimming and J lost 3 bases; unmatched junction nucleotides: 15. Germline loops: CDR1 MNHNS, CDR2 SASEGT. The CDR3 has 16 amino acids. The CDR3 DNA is TGTGCCAGCACCCGGACAGGACGGTGGCCCGGCTACGAGCAGTACTTC. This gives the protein CASTRTGRWPGYEQYF.

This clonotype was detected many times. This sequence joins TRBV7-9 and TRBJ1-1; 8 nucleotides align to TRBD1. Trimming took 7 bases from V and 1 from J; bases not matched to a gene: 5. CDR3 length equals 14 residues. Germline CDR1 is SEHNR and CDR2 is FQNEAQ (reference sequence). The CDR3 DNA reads TGTGCCAGCAACATAGGACAGGGGAACACTGAAGCTTTCTTT. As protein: CASNIGQGNTEAFF. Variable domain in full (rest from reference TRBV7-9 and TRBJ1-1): DTGVSQNPRHKITKRGQNVTFRCDPISEHNRLYWYRQTLGQGPEFLTYFQNEAQLEKSRLLSDRFSAERPKGSFSTLEIQRTEQGDSAMYLCASNIGQGNTEAFFGQGTRLTVV.

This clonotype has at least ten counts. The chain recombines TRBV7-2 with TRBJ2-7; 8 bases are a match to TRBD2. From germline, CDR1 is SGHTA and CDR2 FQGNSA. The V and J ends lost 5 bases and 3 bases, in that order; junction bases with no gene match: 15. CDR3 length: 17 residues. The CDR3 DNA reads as TGTGCCAGCAGCCCTTTCCAGACCGGGACTAGGGGCTACGAGCAGTACTTC. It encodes CASSPFQTGTRGYEQYF.

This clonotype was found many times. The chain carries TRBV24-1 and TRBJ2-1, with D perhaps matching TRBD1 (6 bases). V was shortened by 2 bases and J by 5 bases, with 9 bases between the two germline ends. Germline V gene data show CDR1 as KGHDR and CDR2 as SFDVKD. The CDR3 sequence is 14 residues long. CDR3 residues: CATSDSYRDNEQFF. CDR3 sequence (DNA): TGTGCCACCAGTGATTCTTACAGGGACAATGAGCAGTTCTTC.

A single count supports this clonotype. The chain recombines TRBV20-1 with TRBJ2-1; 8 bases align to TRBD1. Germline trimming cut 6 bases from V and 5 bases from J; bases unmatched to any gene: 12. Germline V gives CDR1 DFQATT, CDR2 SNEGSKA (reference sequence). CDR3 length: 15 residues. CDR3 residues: CSAEDQGAVHNEQFF. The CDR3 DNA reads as TGCAGTGCAGAAGATCAGGGGGCGGTCCACAATGAGCAGTTCTTC.

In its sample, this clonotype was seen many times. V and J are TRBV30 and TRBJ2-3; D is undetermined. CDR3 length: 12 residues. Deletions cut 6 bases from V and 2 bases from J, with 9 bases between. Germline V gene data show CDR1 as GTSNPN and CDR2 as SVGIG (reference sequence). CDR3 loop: CACRPDTDTQYF. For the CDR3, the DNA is TGTGCCTGTCGTCCGGACACAGATACGCAGTATTTT.